This TCR beta chain was observed in a study of shared clonotypes between healthy human individuals. Study findings and constraints: Incompleteness in sorted-subset sequencing, despite large depth, was shown by rarefaction. Naive CD4 clonotype sharing across a few donors was around 5%.

As regards this clone: Its antigen is undetermined.

V lost 3 bases, J lost 6 bases, and 20 bases lay in between. This CDR3 spans 16 amino acids. Germline CDR1 reads LNHDA; CDR2 reads SQIVND (reference sequence). Execution of the assay was at deep level. As originally analysed: Sequence data from immunoSEQ were junction-only and lacked quality scores; consequently, filtering differed. The data were produced by immunoSEQ multiplex PCR, yet TCRdb's version contains in-frame clones alone and is incomplete. V, J and clone size derive from that table, while D and trimming were established from the DNA sequence. The sample lists about 2.3 million clones, 90% to 95% occurring once.

This receptor was taken from a young man in good health. Some clones in this sample may be carry-over from other donors' samples. Sequencing was performed on naive CD4+ T cells from PBMCs. This sample's subset: CD45RA+ positively selected. J is TRBJ1-1 and V is TRBV19, with D uncertain. The DNA for the CDR3 is TGTGCCAGTAGTATGAGGCTTTTGACAAACCGTGCTGAAGCTTTCTTT. It specifies CASSMRLLTNRAEAFF.